This T cell receptor (beta chain) originates from a study of cytomegalovirus exposure and HLA in healthy donors. Study at large: A data release that came early held 75 million to 85 million unique TCRs from HLA-typed donors.

Primers: 60 Vbeta forward and 13 Jbeta reverse. Clones were read by immunoSEQ multiplex PCR, and TCRdb kept only the in-frame ones, dropping some. Among 93,000 or so clones listed, just under 85% were seen once. V lost 3 bases and J 7 bases, leaving 6 bases between the germline ends. Germline assignment: CDR1 MGHDK and CDR2 SYGVNS. There are 11 residues in the CDR3. This clonotype was sampled from a woman in her late teens or twenties in good health and CMV-seropositive. What was sequenced was PBMCs. J is TRBJ2-5 and V is TRBV25-1; D unclear. CDR3 DNA: TGTGCCAGCAGTGATTCCGGGACCCAGTACTTC. Translating gives CASSDSGTQYF.